This passage covers 8 T cell receptor beta chains from one sample sequenced in a study of low-dose radiotherapy and immunotherapy resistance in tumors. The time point denotes: after trial treatment. The sample's treatment: LDRT plus nivolumab, ipilimumab, low-dose cyclophosphamide and aspirin (RACIN trial). Primers used for first-strand cDNA, a TRAV- and TRBV-specific set, covered both alpha and beta chains. TCRs were put through roughly 20 PCR cycles of amplification with Phusion. A constant-region primer and the V-primer adapter served as the primer pair. TCRdb ran MiXCR on the reads and lists one entry per CDR3 protein. The table includes about 39,000 distinct CDR3 sequences, less than 25% detected once. The source was PBMCs, collected after low-dose radiotherapy plus immunotherapy. The receptor source for this set is a female donor with ovarian cancer.

The DNA of the CDR3 is TGTGCCAGCAGCCGAGTCATAGCTACCTTTGGCGAGCAGTACTTC. As protein: CASSRVIATFGEQYF. J is TRBJ2-7 and V is TRBV9; no clear D gene. Trimming cost V 4 bases and J 6 bases, with 20 bases left between them. Looked up from germline, CDR1 is SGDLS and CDR2 is YYNGEE. CDR3 length equals 15 residues.

For this clonotype: A far larger clone differs by one base, so this is likely a read error. The chain uses TRBV6-8 and TRBJ2-7; 15 bases align to TRBD2. The V segment lost 0 bases and the J segment 7 bases; nucleotides outside the gene matches: 7. Germline loops: CDR1 MNHGY, CDR2 SAAAGT. This CDR3 has 17 amino acids. CDR3 nucleotide sequence: TGTGCCAGCAGTTACTCCGGACTAGCGGGGGGGGTATATGAGCAGTACTTC. Its protein product is CASSYSGLAGGVYEQYF.

This clonotype has a count of ten or more. The chain employs TRBV7-3 and TRBJ2-5; D might be TRBD2 (5 bases). The germline V gene has CDR1 SGHTA and CDR2 FQGTGA. Trimming removed 2 bases from V and 4 bases from J, with 11 bases in between. The CDR3 runs to 14 residues. The CDR3 is CASSLVGVGETQYF. The CDR3 coding sequence is TGTGCCAGCAGCTTAGTCGGGGTTGGAGAGACCCAGTACTTC.

This clonotype appeared many times. V and J are TRBV5-4 and TRBJ2-1, with TRBD2 matching over 7 bases. Per the germline V gene, CDR1 is SGHNT and CDR2 is YYREEE (reference sequence). This CDR3 spans 18 amino acids. V was pared by 4 bases and J by 2 bases, with 15 bases of the junction left unmatched. DNA for the CDR3: TGTGCCAGCAGCCCCGGATTGCGGGAGTCCCTTCCCTACAATGAGCAGTTCTTC. This codes for CASSPGLRESLPYNEQFF.

The table lists this clonotype with many counts. This chain joins TRBV29-1 and TRBJ2-2; 8 nucleotides line up with TRBD1. The CDR3 is 14 residues long. With V trimmed by 6 bases and J by 0 bases, 3 bases remained unmatched. Germline V CDR1 and CDR2: SQVTM, ANQGSEA. The CDR3 coding sequence is TGCAGCGTAAAACAGGGGGCGAACACCGGGGAGCTGTTTTTT. Its translation: CSVKQGANTGELFF.

This clonotype was counted at least ten times. The chain links TRBV11-2 to TRBJ2-3, with D possibly matching TRBD2 (6 bases). The CDR3 sequence is 14 residues long. Germline lookup yields CDR1 SGHAT and CDR2 FQNNGV. The germline V and J ends were trimmed by 3 bases and 4 bases, with 11 bases remaining between them. CDR3 nucleotide sequence: TGTGCCAGCAGCTTGCGACTAGTTGCAGATACGCAGTATTTT. Translated: CASSLRLVADTQYF.

This clonotype was picked up many times. The chain couples TRBV20-1 to TRBJ2-4; 10 nucleotides align to TRBD1. V lost 6 bases to trimming and J lost 9 bases; unmatched junction nucleotides: 5. This CDR3 region has 12 residues. Germline V lookup: CDR1 DFQATT, CDR2 SNEGSKA (reference sequence). The CDR3 spells CSALDRGAIQYF. The CDR3 nucleotides are TGCAGTGCGCTGGACAGGGGGGCCATTCAGTACTTC.

This clonotype was seen many times. The chain uses TRBV20-1 and TRBJ2-1; 9 positions agree with TRBD2. With 1 base clipped from V and 6 bases from J, the junction kept 7 bases outside the gene matches. CDR1 and CDR2 (germline): DFQATT, SNEGSKA (reference sequence). The CDR3 runs 15 residues. In DNA, the CDR3 is TGCAGTGCTAGAGCGGGCGGGGGGGACGGCAATGAGCAGTTCTTC. Amino acid sequence: CSARAGGGDGNEQFF.